Listed here are 3 T cell receptor beta chains from one sample, sequenced in a study of cytomegalovirus exposure and HLA in healthy donors. The PCR employed 60 Vbeta primers together with 13 Jbeta primers. Sequencing used immunoSEQ multiplex PCR; TCRdb keeps in-frame clones, though not all of them. This table holds around 150,000 clones, about four fifths found once. Sequencing was carried out using PBMCs. The receptors originated from a male donor in good health and CMV-seronegative.

The rearrangement uses TRBV23-1 and TRBJ1-5; TRBD1 matches 7 bases. TRBV23-1 is treated as an ORF (open reading frame) with a function not yet certain. The CDR3 contains 13 residues. The J segment lost 3 bases and the V segment lost 11 bases, leaving 7 bases of the junction unmatched. CDR3 sequence (DNA): TGCGCCTCGAGGGGGCGCCCCAATCAGCCCCAGCATTTT. Residues: CASRGRPNQPQHF.

The rearrangement joins TRBV6-5 to TRBJ1-1, with 12 bases lining up with TRBD1. There are 14 residues in the CDR3. Germline assignment: CDR1 MNHEY and CDR2 SVGAGI. The junction had 10 bases not matched to a gene; V was cut back by 7 bases and J by 10 bases. The CDR3 loop reads CASNLGQGAGGAFF. The CDR3, as DNA: TGTGCCAGCAACCTGGGACAGGGGGCGGGCGGAGCTTTCTTT.

The chain couples TRBV9 to TRBJ2-3; 8 positions match TRBD1. The CDR3 spans 14 residues. Losses at the gene ends were 4 bases for V and 4 bases for J; bases not matched to a gene: 5. From germline, CDR1 is SGDLS and CDR2 YYNGEE. CDR3 protein: CASSYRDRPDTQYF. The CDR3 DNA reads TGTGCCAGCAGCTACCGGGACAGGCCAGATACGCAGTATTTT.